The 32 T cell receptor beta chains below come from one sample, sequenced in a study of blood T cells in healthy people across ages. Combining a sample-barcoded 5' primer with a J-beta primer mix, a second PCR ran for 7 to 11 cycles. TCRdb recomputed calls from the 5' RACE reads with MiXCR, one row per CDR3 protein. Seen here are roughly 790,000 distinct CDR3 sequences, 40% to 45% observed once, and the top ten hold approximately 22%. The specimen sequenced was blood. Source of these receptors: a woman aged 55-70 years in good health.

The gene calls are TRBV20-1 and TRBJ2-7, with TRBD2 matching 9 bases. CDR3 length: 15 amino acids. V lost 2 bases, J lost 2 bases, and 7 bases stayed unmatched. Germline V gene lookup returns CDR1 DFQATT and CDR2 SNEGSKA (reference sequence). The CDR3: CSARRGGDRPYEQYF. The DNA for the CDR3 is TGCAGTGCTAGACGCGGGGGGGACAGACCCTACGAGCAGTACTTC.

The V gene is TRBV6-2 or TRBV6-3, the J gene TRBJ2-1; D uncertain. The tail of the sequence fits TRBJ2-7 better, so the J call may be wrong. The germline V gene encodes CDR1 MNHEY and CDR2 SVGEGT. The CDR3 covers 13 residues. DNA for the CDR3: TGTGCCAGCAGAAAAGGAGTCTACAATGAGCAGTACTTC. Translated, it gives CASRKGVYNEQYF.

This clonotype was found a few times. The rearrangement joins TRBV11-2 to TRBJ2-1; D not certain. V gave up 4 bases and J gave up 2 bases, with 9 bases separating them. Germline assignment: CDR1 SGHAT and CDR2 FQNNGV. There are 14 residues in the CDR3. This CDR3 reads CASSWKVTYNEQFF. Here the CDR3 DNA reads TGTGCCAGCAGCTGGAAAGTGACCTACAATGAGCAGTTCTTC.

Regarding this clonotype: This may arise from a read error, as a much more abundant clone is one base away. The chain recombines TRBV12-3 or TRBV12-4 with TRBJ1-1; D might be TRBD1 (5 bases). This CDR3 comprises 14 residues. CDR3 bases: TGTGCCTGCAGTTCGGGCGACAGTAACACTGAAGCTTTCTTT. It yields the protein CACSSGDSNTEAFF.

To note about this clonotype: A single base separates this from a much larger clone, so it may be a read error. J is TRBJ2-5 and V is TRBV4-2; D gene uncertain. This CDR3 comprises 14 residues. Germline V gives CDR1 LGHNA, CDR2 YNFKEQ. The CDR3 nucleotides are TGTACCAGCAGCCAAGATAACCGGCAAGAGACCCAGTACTTC. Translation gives CTSSQDNRQETQYF.

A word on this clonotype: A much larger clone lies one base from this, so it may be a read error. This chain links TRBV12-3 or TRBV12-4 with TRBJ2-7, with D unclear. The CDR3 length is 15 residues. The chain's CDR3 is CAGSLRLAVLYEQYF. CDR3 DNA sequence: TGTGCCGGCAGTTTACGTCTTGCGGTTCTCTACGAGCAGTACTTC.

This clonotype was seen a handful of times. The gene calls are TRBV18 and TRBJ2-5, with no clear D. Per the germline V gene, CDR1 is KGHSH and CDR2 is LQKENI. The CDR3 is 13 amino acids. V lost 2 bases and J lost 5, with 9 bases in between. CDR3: CASSPKMDETQYF. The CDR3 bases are TGTGCCAGCTCACCAAAAATGGATGAGACCCAGTACTTC.

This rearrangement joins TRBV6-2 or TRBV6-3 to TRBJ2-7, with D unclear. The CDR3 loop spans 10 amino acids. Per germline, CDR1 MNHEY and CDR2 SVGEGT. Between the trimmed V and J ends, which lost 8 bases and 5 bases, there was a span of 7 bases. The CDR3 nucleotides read TGTGCCAGCCAAGGAAACGAGCAGTACTTC. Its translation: CASQGNEQYF.

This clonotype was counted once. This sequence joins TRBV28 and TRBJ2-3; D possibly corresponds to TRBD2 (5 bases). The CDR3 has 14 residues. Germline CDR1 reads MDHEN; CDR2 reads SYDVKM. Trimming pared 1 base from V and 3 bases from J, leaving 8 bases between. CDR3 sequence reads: CASSLSGNTDTQYF. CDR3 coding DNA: TGTGCCAGCAGTTTATCGGGGAATACAGATACGCAGTATTTT.

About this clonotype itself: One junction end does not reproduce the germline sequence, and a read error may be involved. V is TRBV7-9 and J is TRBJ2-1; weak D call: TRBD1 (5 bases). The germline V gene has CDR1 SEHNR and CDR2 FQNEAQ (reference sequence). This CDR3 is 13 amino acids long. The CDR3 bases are TGTGCCAGCAGCTTACAGGGCTACAATGGGCAGTTCTTC. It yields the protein CASSLQGYNGQFF.

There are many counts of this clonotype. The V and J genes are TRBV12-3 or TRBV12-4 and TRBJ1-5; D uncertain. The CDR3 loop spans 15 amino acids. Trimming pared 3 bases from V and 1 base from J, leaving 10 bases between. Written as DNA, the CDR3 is TGTGCCAGCAGTTTTTTCACGGGCAGCAATCAGCCCCAGCATTTT. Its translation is CASSFFTGSNQPQHF.

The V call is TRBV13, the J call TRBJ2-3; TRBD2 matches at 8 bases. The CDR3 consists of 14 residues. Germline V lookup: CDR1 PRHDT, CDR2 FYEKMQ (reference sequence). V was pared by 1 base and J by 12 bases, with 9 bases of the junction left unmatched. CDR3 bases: TGTGCCAGCAGCTTAGTCGGGGGGGCCACCTCACAGTATTTT. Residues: CASSLVGGATSQYF.

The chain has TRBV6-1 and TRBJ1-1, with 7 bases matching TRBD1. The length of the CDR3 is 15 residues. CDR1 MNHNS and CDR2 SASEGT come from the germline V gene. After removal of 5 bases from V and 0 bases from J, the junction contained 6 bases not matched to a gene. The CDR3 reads CASSKQGTLNTEAFF. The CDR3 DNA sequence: TGTGCCAGCAGTAAACAGGGGACCTTGAACACTGAAGCTTTCTTT.

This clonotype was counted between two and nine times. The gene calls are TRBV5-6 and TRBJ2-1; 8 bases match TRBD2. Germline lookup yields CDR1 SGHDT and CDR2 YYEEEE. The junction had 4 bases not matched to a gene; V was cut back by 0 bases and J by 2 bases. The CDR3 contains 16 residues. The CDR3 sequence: CASSLVASGPYNEQFF. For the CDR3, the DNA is TGTGCCAGCAGCTTGGTGGCTAGCGGGCCCTACAATGAGCAGTTCTTC.

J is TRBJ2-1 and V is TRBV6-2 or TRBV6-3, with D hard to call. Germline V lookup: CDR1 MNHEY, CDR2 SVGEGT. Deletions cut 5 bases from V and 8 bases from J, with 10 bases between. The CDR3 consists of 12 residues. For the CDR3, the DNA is TGTGCCAGCAGTCTTACGTTTCATGAGCAGTTCTTC. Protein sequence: CASSLTFHEQFF.

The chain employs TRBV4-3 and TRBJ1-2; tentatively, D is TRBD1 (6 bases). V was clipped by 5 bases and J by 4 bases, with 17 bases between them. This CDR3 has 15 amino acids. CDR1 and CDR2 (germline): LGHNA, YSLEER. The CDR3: CASSAARGALYGYTF. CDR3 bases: TGCGCCAGCAGCGCAGCCAGGGGCGCTCTCTATGGCTACACCTTC.

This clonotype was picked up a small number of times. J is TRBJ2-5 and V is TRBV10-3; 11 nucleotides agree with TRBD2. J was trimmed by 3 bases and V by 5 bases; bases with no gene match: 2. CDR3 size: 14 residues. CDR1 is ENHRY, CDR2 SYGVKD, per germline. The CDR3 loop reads CAISSTSGEETQYF. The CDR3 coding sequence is TGTGCCATCAGTTCGACTAGCGGGGAAGAGACCCAGTACTTC.

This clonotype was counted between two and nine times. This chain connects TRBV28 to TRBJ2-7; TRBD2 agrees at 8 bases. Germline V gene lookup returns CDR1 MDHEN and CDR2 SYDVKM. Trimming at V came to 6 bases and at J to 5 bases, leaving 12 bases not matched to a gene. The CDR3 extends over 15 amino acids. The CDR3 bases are TGTGCCAGCAGCCTAGGGACTAGAAGGCGGAACGAGCAGTACTTC. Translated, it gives CASSLGTRRRNEQYF. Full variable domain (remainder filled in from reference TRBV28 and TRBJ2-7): DVKVTQSSRYLVKRTGEKVFLECVQDMDHENMFWYRQDPGLGLRLIYFSYDVKMKEKGDIPEGYSVSREKKERFSLILESASTNQTSMYLCASSLGTRRRNEQYFGPGTRLTVT.

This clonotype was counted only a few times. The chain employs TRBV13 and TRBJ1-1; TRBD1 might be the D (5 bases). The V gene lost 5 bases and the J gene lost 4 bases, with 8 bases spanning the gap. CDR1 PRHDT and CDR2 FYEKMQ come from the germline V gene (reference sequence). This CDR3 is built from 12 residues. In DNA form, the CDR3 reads TGTGCCAGCAGCCCAGGGTCCACTGAAGCTTTCTTT. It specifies CASSPGSTEAFF. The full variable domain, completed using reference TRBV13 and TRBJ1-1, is AAGVIQSPRHLIKEKRETATLKCYPIPRHDTVYWYQQGPGQDPQFLISFYEKMQSDKGSIPDRFSAQQFSDYHSELNMSSLELGDSALYFCASSPGSTEAFFGQGTRLTVV.

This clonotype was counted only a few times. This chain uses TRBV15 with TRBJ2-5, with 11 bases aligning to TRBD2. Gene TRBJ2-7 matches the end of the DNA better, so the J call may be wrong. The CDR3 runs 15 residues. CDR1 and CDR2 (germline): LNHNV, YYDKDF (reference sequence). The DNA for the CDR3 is TGTGCCACCAGCAGACTAGCGGGAGGAGCGGGCGAGCAGTACTTC. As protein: CATSRLAGGAGEQYF.

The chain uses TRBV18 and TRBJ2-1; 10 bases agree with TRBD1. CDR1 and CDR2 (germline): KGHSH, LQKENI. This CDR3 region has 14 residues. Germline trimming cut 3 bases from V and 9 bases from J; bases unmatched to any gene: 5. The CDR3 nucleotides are TGTGCCAGCTCACCCATGGACAGGGGGGCTGAGCAGTTCTTC. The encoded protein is CASSPMDRGAEQFF.

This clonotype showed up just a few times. In nucleotides, the CDR3 is TGTGCCAGCAGGGAACTGGAGTCGATAAACATTCAGTACTTC. Residues: CASRELESINIQYF. The chain carries TRBV6-5 and TRBJ2-4, with no clear D. CDR3 size: 14 residues. CDR1 and CDR2 from the germline V gene are MNHEY and SVGAGI. With 6 bases removed from V and 6 bases from J, the gap between germline ends came to 15 bases.

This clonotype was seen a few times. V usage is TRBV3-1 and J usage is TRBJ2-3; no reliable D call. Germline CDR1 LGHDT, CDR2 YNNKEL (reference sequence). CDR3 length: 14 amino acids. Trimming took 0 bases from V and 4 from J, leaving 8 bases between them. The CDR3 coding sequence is TGTGCCAGCAGCCAAGACCCTGTGGCAGATACGCAGTATTTT. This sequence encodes CASSQDPVADTQYF.

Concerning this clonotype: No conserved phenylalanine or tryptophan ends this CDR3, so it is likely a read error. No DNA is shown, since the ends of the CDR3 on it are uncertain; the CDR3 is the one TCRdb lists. The CDR3 region is CASSLGLVL. This chain links TRBV14 with TRBJ2-1; the D call TRBD2 from the table was never checked on the DNA. The CDR3 totals 9 residues, both ends included. The germline CDR1 and CDR2 sequences are SGHDN and FVKESK.

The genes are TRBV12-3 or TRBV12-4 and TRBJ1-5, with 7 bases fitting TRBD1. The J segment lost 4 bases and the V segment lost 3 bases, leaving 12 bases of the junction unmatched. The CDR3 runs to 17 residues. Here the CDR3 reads CASSFPQGGVINQPQHF. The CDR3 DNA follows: TGTGCCAGCAGTTTCCCCCAGGGGGGGGTGATTAATCAGCCCCAGCATTTT.

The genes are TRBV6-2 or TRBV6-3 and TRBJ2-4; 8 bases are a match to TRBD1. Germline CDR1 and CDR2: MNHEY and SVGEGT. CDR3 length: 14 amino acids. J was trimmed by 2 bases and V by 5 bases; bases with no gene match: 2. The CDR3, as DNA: TGTGCCAGCAGTGACAGGGGTTCCAAAAACATTCAGTACTTC. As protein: CASSDRGSKNIQYF.

CDR3 in amino acids: CASSTARGESGANVLTF. The DNA of the CDR3 is TGCGCCAGCAGCACCGCGAGGGGGGAGTCTGGGGCCAACGTCCTGACTTTC. V and J are TRBV5-1 and TRBJ2-6; possibly TRBD1 or TRBD2 for D (6 bases each). There are 17 residues in the CDR3. V was clipped by 4 bases and J by 1 base, with 15 bases between them. Germline CDR1 and CDR2: SGHRS and YFSETQ.

The CDR3 DNA sequence: TGTGCCAGCAGCGTAGAGGCAGGATCCTACGAGCAGTACTTC. Translating it yields CASSVEAGSYEQYF. The chain has TRBV9 and TRBJ2-7, with D unresolved. This CDR3 contains 14 residues. The germline V and J ends were trimmed by 0 bases and 1 base, with 8 bases remaining between them. Germline loops: CDR1 SGDLS, CDR2 YYNGEE.

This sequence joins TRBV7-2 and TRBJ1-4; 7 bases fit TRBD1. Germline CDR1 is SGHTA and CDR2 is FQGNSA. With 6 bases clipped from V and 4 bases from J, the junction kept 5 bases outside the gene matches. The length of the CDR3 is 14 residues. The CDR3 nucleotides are TGTGCCAGCAGTACCGGGACAGTTAATGAAAAACTGTTTTTT. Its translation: CASSTGTVNEKLFF.

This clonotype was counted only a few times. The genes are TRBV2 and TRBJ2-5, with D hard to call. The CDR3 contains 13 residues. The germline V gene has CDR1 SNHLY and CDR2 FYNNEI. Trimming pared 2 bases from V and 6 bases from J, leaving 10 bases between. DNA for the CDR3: TGTGCCAGCAGTGAAAGGGCAGTACAGACCCAGTACTTC. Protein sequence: CASSERAVQTQYF.

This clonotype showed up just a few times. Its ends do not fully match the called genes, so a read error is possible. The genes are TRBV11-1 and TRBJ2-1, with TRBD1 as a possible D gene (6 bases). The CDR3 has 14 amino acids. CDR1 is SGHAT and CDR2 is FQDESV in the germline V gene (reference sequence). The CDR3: CASSLSDRHNERFF. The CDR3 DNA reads TGTGCCAGCAGCCTCTCCGACAGGCACAATGAGCGGTTCTTC. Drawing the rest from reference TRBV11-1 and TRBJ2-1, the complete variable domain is EAEVAQSPRYKITEKSQAVAFWCDPISGHATLYWYRQILGQGPELLVQFQDESVVDDSQLPKDRFSAERLKGVDSTLKIQPAELGDSAMYLCASSLSDRHNERFFGPGTRLTVL.

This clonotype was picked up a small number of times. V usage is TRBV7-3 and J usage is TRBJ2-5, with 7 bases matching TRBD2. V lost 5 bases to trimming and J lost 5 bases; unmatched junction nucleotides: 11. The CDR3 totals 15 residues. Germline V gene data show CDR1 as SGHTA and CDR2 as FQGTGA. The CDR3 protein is CASSPGLVGGETQYF. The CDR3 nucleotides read TGTGCCAGCAGCCCTGGACTAGTTGGAGGGGAGACCCAGTACTTC.